These 22 T cell receptor beta chains came from one sample sequenced in a study of early T cells in non-severe SARS-CoV-2 infection. TCRdb re-analysed the 5' RACE reads in MiXCR, keeping a single row per CDR3 protein. The data contain about 40,000 distinct CDR3 sequences, 4.7% of them singletons. Sequencing was carried out using whole blood. Receptors were obtained from an adult who was a healthcare worker with PCR-confirmed SARS-CoV-2 infection or an uninfected control (not recorded which).

The chain is built from TRBV29-1 and TRBJ1-4; the D is unclear. The CDR3 runs 11 residues. V dropped 6 bases and J dropped 2 bases, with 4 bases sitting between them. Germline-derived CDR1 and CDR2 are SQVTM and ANQGSEA. CDR3 sequence reads: CSVETNEKLFF. The CDR3 coding sequence is TGCAGCGTGGAGACTAATGAAAAACTGTTTTTT.

This chain joins TRBV2 and TRBJ2-1, with D possibly TRBD2 on 6 matching bases. The CDR3 runs to 14 residues. The V end lost 8 bases, the J end lost 2 bases, and 13 bases lay between the germline ends. In germline, CDR1 is SNHLY, CDR2 FYNNEI. Here the CDR3 DNA reads TGTGCCAGCCGGAGGGTGGCCACCTACAATGAGCAGTTCTTC. It is translated as CASRRVATYNEQFF.

This clonotype was counted a few times. The V gene is TRBV11-2, the J gene TRBJ2-7; 11 nucleotides line up with TRBD1. V was pared by 4 bases and J by 4 bases, with 12 bases of the junction left unmatched. Germline V gives CDR1 SGHAT, CDR2 FQNNGV. The CDR3 runs to 17 residues. CDR3 sequence reads: CASSSILRDRGAYEQYF. Written as DNA, the CDR3 is TGTGCCAGCAGCTCGATTCTCAGGGACAGGGGGGCTTACGAGCAGTACTTC.

This clonotype has ten or more counts. This chain uses TRBV2 with TRBJ2-2, with D tentatively TRBD1 or TRBD2 (5 bases each). This CDR3 spans 12 amino acids. Germline assignment: CDR1 SNHLY and CDR2 FYNNEI. CDR3 bases: TGTGGGGGACGGAGGAACACCGGGGAGCTGTTTTTT. This encodes CGGRRNTGELFF.

In its sample, this clonotype was seen many times. V usage is TRBV10-3 and J usage is TRBJ2-1, with TRBD1 matching over 9 bases. The CDR3 is 14 residues long. J was trimmed by 8 bases and V by 6 bases; bases with no gene match: 8. Germline CDR1 is ENHRY and CDR2 is SYGVKD. CDR3 coding DNA: TGTGCCATCAGACCAGGACAGGGGCGGTATGAGCAGTTCTTC. Amino acids: CAIRPGQGRYEQFF.

This clonotype was seen only a few times. The CDR3 DNA sequence: TGTGCCAGCTCACAACAGGGGCCAACAGGAACTGGAAACACCATATATTTT. Encoded protein: CASSQQGPTGTGNTIYF. The J gene is TRBJ1-3, the V gene TRBV18; 7 positions agree with TRBD1. Germline V lookup: CDR1 KGHSH, CDR2 LQKENI. CDR3 length: 17 amino acids. The ends lost 4 bases at V and 2 bases at J; junction bases unmatched: 11.

This clonotype was observed a handful of times. This rearrangement joins TRBV3-1 to TRBJ2-6; D unresolved. CDR1 and CDR2 from the germline V gene are LGHDT and YNNKEL (reference sequence). The CDR3 is 15 residues long. Between the trimmed V and J ends, which lost 4 bases and 0 bases, there was a span of 7 bases. As DNA, the CDR3 is TGTGCCAGCAGCCTCTTTAGCTCTGGGGCCAACGTCCTGACTTTC. Residues: CASSLFSSGANVLTF.

The chain employs TRBV5-4 and TRBJ1-1, with 7 positions matching TRBD1. Looked up from germline, CDR1 is SGHNT and CDR2 is YYREEE (reference sequence). The CDR3 covers 16 residues. The V segment lost 4 bases and the J segment 4 bases; nucleotides outside the gene matches: 13. The CDR3 protein is CASSLAGGGGGTEAFF. DNA for the CDR3: TGTGCCAGCAGCCTAGCCGGAGGGGGCGGGGGCACTGAAGCTTTCTTT.

This clonotype has at least ten counts. The chain is built from TRBV5-1 and TRBJ2-3, with D unresolved. The CDR3 is 13 residues long. V was trimmed by 3 bases and J by 0 bases, leaving 5 bases between them. Germline CDR1 SGHRS, CDR2 YFSETQ. CDR3 in amino acids: CASSWRSTDTQYF. CDR3 DNA: TGCGCCAGCAGCTGGCGGAGCACAGATACGCAGTATTTT.

Concerning this clonotype: This likely came from a read error, as a far larger clone is one base away. The CDR3 reads CASSPGLAGTGELFF. CDR3 DNA: TGTGCCAGCAGCCCGGGACTAGCGGGCACCGGGGAGCTGTTTTTT. This sequence joins TRBV7-9 and TRBJ2-2; TRBD2 aligns across 12 bases. The CDR3 is 15 residues long. CDR1 is SEHNR and CDR2 is FQNEAQ in the germline V gene (reference sequence). V shed 5 bases and J 4 bases; nucleotides not matched to a gene: 2.

The rearrangement links TRBV11-2 to TRBJ2-3; 13 nucleotides line up with TRBD2. In germline, CDR1 is SGHAT, CDR2 FQNNGV. Unmatched junction bases numbered 7, after V lost 8 bases and J lost 5 bases. CDR3 length: 15 amino acids. The CDR3 nucleotides are TGTGCCAGCTCCGGACTAGCGGGGGCCCTAGATACGCAGTATTTT. It encodes CASSGLAGALDTQYF.

This clonotype appeared a few times. The CDR3 DNA is TGTGCCAGCAGTTACTCGAGAGGAGGGCCCGGGGCCAAAAACATTCAGTACTTC. It encodes CASSYSRGGPGAKNIQYF. The chain is built from TRBV6-5 and TRBJ2-4, with TRBD2 as a possible D gene (6 bases). Trimming shortened V by 0 bases and J by 1 base, and 16 bases separated the two germline ends. The V gene's germline CDR1 is MNHEY and CDR2 SVGAGI. CDR3 length equals 18 residues.

This clonotype was observed at least ten times. The chain recombines TRBV6-5 with TRBJ1-6; the D gene is possibly TRBD1 (5 bases). This CDR3 is built from 14 residues. In germline, CDR1 is MNHEY, CDR2 SVGAGI. V was cut by 8 bases and J by 6 bases, with 14 bases left in between. CDR3 nucleotide sequence: TGTGCCAGCGCCTTGGCGGGGGGTAATTCACCCCTCCACTTT. This encodes CASALAGGNSPLHF.

This clonotype has more than one count but fewer than ten. The J gene is TRBJ2-2, the V gene TRBV11-2; 8 nucleotides align to TRBD1. V shed 3 bases and J 1 base; nucleotides not matched to a gene: 1. The germline gives CDR1 SGHAT, CDR2 FQNNGV. This CDR3 region has 15 residues. The CDR3 loop reads CASSFGTGNTGELFF. The CDR3 DNA follows: TGTGCCAGCAGCTTCGGGACAGGGAACACCGGGGAGCTGTTTTTT.

This clonotype occurred many times. V usage is TRBV20-1 and J usage is TRBJ2-3; D uncertain. This CDR3 has 13 residues. Germline V lookup: CDR1 DFQATT, CDR2 SNEGSKA (reference sequence). V dropped 6 bases and J dropped 8 bases, with 18 bases sitting between them. The CDR3 loop is CSALETERGTQYF. CDR3 sequence (DNA): TGCAGTGCCTTGGAGACGGAGCGTGGTACGCAGTATTTT.

This clonotype was detected many times. The chain combines TRBV24-1 with TRBJ2-5; D gene unclear. Germline CDR1 is KGHDR and CDR2 is SFDVKD. V shed 1 base and J shed 5 bases, with 10 bases lying between them. The CDR3 totals 14 residues. The CDR3 reads CATSDFRSGETQYF. DNA for the CDR3: TGTGCCACCAGTGATTTTAGATCCGGTGAGACCCAGTACTTC.

This clonotype was seen many times. The chain recombines TRBV4-1 with TRBJ1-5, with TRBD1 as a possible D gene (5 bases). Germline values: CDR1 MGHRA, CDR2 YSYEKL. V dropped 2 bases and J dropped 3 bases, with 11 bases sitting between them. This CDR3 comprises 15 residues. The CDR3 nucleotides are TGCGCCAGCAGCCAAATGTCCAGGGCCAATCAGCCCCAGCATTTT. Translation gives CASSQMSRANQPQHF.

In this sample, this clonotype turned up many times. Here the CDR3 reads CASSLDLETANTGELFF. In nucleotides, the CDR3 is TGTGCCAGCAGCTTAGATCTCGAGACAGCGAACACCGGGGAGCTGTTTTTT. V usage is TRBV11-2 and J usage is TRBJ2-2; perhaps TRBD1 as D (5 bases). Trimming removed 0 bases from V and 0 bases from J, with 11 bases in between. Looked up from germline, CDR1 is SGHAT and CDR2 is FQNNGV. This CDR3 is 17 amino acids long.

This clonotype was seen ten or more times. The chain carries TRBV6-5 and TRBJ2-1; D might be TRBD2 (5 bases). The CDR3 is made up of 13 amino acids. The V gene's germline CDR1 is MNHEY and CDR2 SVGAGI. V was trimmed by 2 bases and J by 10 bases, leaving 12 bases between them. The CDR3 nucleotides read TGTGCCAGCAGTTACGGACTGGCCACCGAGCAGTTCTTC. Protein: CASSYGLATEQFF.

This clonotype was seen ten or more times. This chain links TRBV13 with TRBJ2-7; TRBD1 aligns across 7 bases. Germline V lookup: CDR1 PRHDT, CDR2 FYEKMQ (reference sequence). After removal of 5 bases from V and 5 bases from J, the junction contained 3 bases not matched to a gene. This CDR3 has 12 residues. CDR3 coding DNA: TGTGCCAGCAGCCGCGACAGGGACGAGCAGTACTTC. Encoded protein: CASSRDRDEQYF.

This chain connects TRBV28 to TRBJ2-1, with D perhaps matching TRBD2 (6 bases). Trimming took 3 bases from V and 10 from J, leaving 22 bases between them. Germline lookup yields CDR1 MDHEN and CDR2 SYDVKM. The CDR3 has 16 amino acids. CDR3 residues: CASSLGSSGGRDEQFF. Here the CDR3 DNA reads TGTGCCAGCAGTTTGGGATCTTCCGGGGGACGCGACGAGCAGTTCTTC.

This clonotype was seen more than once but under ten times. The chain employs TRBV11-2 and TRBJ1-5, with D perhaps TRBD1 (6 bases). There are 18 residues in the CDR3. Trimming removed 3 bases at V and 1 base at J, with 19 bases between. The germline V gene encodes CDR1 SGHAT and CDR2 FQNNGV. The CDR3 loop reads CASSFFYSGAPSNQPQHF. The CDR3 DNA reads as TGTGCCAGCAGCTTTTTTTATTCGGGGGCTCCAAGCAATCAGCCCCAGCATTTT.